Below are 16 T cell receptor beta chains sequenced from a single sample in a study of cytomegalovirus exposure and HLA in healthy donors. With 60 Vbeta and 13 Jbeta primers, the PCR was carried out. TCRdb's copy holds only in-frame clones and misses some; the assay was immunoSEQ multiplex PCR. The sample has over 100,000 clones, 70% to 80% seen once; the top ten hold roughly 3%. Sequencing used PBMCs. The origin of the receptors is a female donor in good health and CMV-seronegative.

The chain recombines TRBV30 with TRBJ1-1, with a tentative D call TRBD1 (5 bases). This CDR3 has 12 residues. V was shortened by 2 bases and J by 10 bases, with 14 bases between the two germline ends. Germline lookup yields CDR1 GTSNPN and CDR2 SVGIG (reference sequence). The CDR3 sequence: CAWSRGGARAFF. The CDR3 nucleotides read TGTGCCTGGAGTCGGGGAGGGGCGCGAGCTTTCTTT.

The chain links TRBV4-1 to TRBJ1-2; D unclear. V lost 2 bases and J 1 base, leaving 14 bases between the germline ends. Germline CDR1 reads MGHRA; CDR2 reads YSYEKL. The CDR3 is made up of 16 amino acids. The CDR3 sequence is CASSQILVASNYGYTF. CDR3 nucleotides: TGCGCCAGCAGCCAAATCCTCGTCGCCAGTAACTATGGCTACACCTTC.

V gene TRBV11-2 combines with J gene TRBJ1-1, with a weak D call TRBD1 (5 bases). Trimming stripped 4 bases from V and 7 bases from J, with 13 bases between. From germline, CDR1 is SGHAT and CDR2 FQNNGV. The CDR3 runs to 13 residues. Written as DNA, the CDR3 is TGTGCCAGCAGCTACTCCCCAGGGAATGAAGCTTTCTTT. It codes for CASSYSPGNEAFF.

V usage is TRBV11-1 and J usage is TRBJ2-5; 8 bases are a match to TRBD1. The length of the CDR3 is 16 residues. Germline values: CDR1 SGHAT, CDR2 FQDESV (reference sequence). Trimming removed 3 bases from V and 4 bases from J; junction bases left unmatched: 10. The DNA of the CDR3 is TGTGCCAGCAGCTTCAGGGGGCGAGGTCTGTTAGAGACCCAGTACTTC. Residues: CASSFRGRGLLETQYF.

V usage is TRBV7-5 and J usage is TRBJ2-7; whether TRBD2, the table's D call, matches the DNA was not checked. TRBV7-5 is listed as a pseudogene. The CDR3 sequence is 18 residues long. The CDR3 sequence: CARSLVVGLAGVAYEQYF. CDR3 sequence (DNA): TGTGCCAGAAGCTTAGTCGTAGGACTAGCGGGGGTCGCCTACGAGCAGTACTTC.

This chain links TRBV5-1 with TRBJ1-4; unclear D gene. The CDR3 contains 15 residues. Germline CDR1 reads SGHRS; CDR2 reads YFSETQ. Trimming took off 0 bases at V and 6 bases at J, with 12 bases between the two ends. The CDR3 DNA reads TGCGCCAGCAGCTTGGACGTCCCCCGGGATGAAAAACTGTTTTTT. Translated: CASSLDVPRDEKLFF.

V gene TRBV19 combines with J gene TRBJ2-7; possibly TRBD2 for D (5 bases). This CDR3 has 13 residues. The germline CDR1 and CDR2 sequences are LNHDA and SQIVND (reference sequence). Trimming stripped 1 base from V and 7 bases from J, with 11 bases between. Written as DNA, the CDR3 is TGTGCCAGTAGTATAGGTCGCTCGGGGGAGCAGTACTTC. Encoded protein: CASSIGRSGEQYF.

This sequence joins TRBV27 and TRBJ1-3; TRBD1 is a possible D gene (5 bases). CDR3 size: 17 residues. V lost 2 bases and J 1 base, leaving 15 bases between the germline ends. Germline values: CDR1 MNHEY, CDR2 SMNVEV (reference sequence). This CDR3 reads CASSLSGREWSGNTIYF. CDR3 DNA: TGTGCCAGCAGTTTAAGTGGCAGGGAATGGTCTGGAAACACCATATATTTT.

The V call is TRBV18, the J call TRBJ2-7, with TRBD2 as a possible D gene (5 bases). There are 13 residues in the CDR3. Trimming pared 3 bases from V and 4 bases from J, leaving 10 bases between. Per the germline V gene, CDR1 is KGHSH and CDR2 is LQKENI. CDR3 sequence: CASSPSRDYEQYF. DNA of the CDR3: TGTGCCAGCTCACCCTCACGGGATTACGAGCAGTACTTC.

The V gene is TRBV6-5, the J gene TRBJ2-5, with D possibly being TRBD1 (6 bases). The CDR3 has 14 residues. Germline CDR1 reads MNHEY; CDR2 reads SVGAGI. Trimming removed 6 bases at V and 5 bases at J, with 16 bases between. The CDR3 loop reads CASSRIGGTETQYF. The CDR3 DNA reads TGTGCCAGCAGCCGAATTGGGGGCACGGAGACCCAGTACTTC.

The rearrangement joins TRBV5-1 to TRBJ2-1; 8 bases fit TRBD2. Germline assignment: CDR1 SGHRS and CDR2 YFSETQ. Trimming removed 3 bases from V and 3 bases from J; junction bases left unmatched: 17. This CDR3 region has 19 residues. CDR3 amino acids: CASSWIILAGGANYNEQFF. The CDR3 DNA is TGCGCCAGCAGCTGGATAATCCTAGCGGGCGGGGCCAACTACAATGAGCAGTTCTTC.

CDR3 region: CASSLVGRDGYGYTF. The DNA for the CDR3 is TGTGCCAGCAGCTTGGTGGGCAGGGATGGGTATGGCTACACCTTC. This chain uses TRBV5-6 with TRBJ1-2; possible D gene TRBD1, 5 bases. V was trimmed by 0 bases and J by 5 bases, leaving 14 bases between them. Germline assignment: CDR1 SGHDT and CDR2 YYEEEE. The CDR3 contains 15 residues.

The V and J genes are TRBV7-2 and TRBJ2-3; 10 bases align to TRBD2. The length of the CDR3 is 17 residues. V dropped 3 bases and J dropped 6; count of bases not matched to a gene: 12. CDR1 SGHTA and CDR2 FQGNSA come from the germline V gene. The CDR3 is CASSFGHSGGSGDTQYF. The CDR3 region has the DNA TGTGCCAGCAGCTTCGGGCATAGCGGGGGGTCTGGGGATACGCAGTATTTT.

Turning to this clone: One end of the junction does not line up with germline, which may come from a read error. This CDR3 is also generated by other DNA sequences in the sample. This sequence joins TRBV7-9 and TRBJ1-2; D ambiguous. The CDR3 is 11 amino acids. Germline CDR1 reads SEHNR; CDR2 reads FQNEAQ (reference sequence). The CDR3 region is CASSLSYGYTF. The CDR3 coding sequence is TGTGCTAGCAGCTTGAGCTATGGCTACACCTTC.

The chain joins TRBV7-9 to TRBJ1-4; TRBD1 agrees at 10 bases. The germline V gene has CDR1 SEHNR and CDR2 FQNEAQ (reference sequence). The CDR3 loop spans 14 amino acids. V shed 6 bases, J shed 8 bases, and the junction held 6 bases outside the gene matches. The CDR3 coding sequence is TGTGCCAGCAGTTCGACAGGGGGCCGAGAAAAACTGTTTTTT. It is translated as CASSSTGGREKLFF.

The rearrangement links TRBV30 to TRBJ2-7, with 7 bases identical to TRBD2. From germline, CDR1 is GTSNPN and CDR2 SVGIG (reference sequence). The trim removed 4 bases at V and 4 bases at J, leaving 16 bases unmatched. The CDR3 contains 16 residues. The CDR3 nucleotides are TGTGCCTGGAACCCCGCCAGGACTAGTCGATCGTACGAGCAGTACTTC. Its translation: CAWNPARTSRSYEQYF.